The 13 T cell receptor beta chains reported below all come from one sample, sequenced in a study of CD8+ T cells in alopecia areata. Sequencing templates came from extracted RNA that was reverse transcribed into cDNA. Profiling relied on immunoSEQ multiplex PCR, and the TCRdb table lists in-frame clones only, not all of them. Among fewer than 110,000 clones, roughly half were seen once, and the ten largest hold 8.5% to 10%. The sequencing input was CD4+ T cells sorted from blood. The receptors were sampled from a human donor in good health.

This clone turned up a few times. The chain couples TRBV18 to TRBJ2-5, with D hard to call. This CDR3 is 12 amino acids long. Trimming left V 2 bases short and J 3 bases short, with 4 bases between. Germline CDR1 KGHSH, CDR2 LQKENI. CDR3 in amino acids: CASSPVEETQYF. CDR3 in DNA: TGTGCCAGCTCACCAGTAGAAGAGACCCAGTACTTC.

This clone was seen a handful of times. This chain uses TRBV5-1 with TRBJ2-1; 8 bases align to TRBD2. CDR3 length: 14 amino acids. The germline gives CDR1 SGHRS, CDR2 YFSETQ. The V and J ends lost 3 bases and 7 bases, in that order; junction bases with no gene match: 6. CDR3 residues: CASSSGGAANEQFF. The DNA for the CDR3 is TGCGCCAGCAGCTCCGGGGGGGCCGCGAATGAGCAGTTCTTC.

This clone was counted a single time. J is TRBJ2-3 and V is TRBV5-6; the D is unclear. This CDR3 comprises 13 residues. The V gene lost 4 bases and the J gene lost 2 bases, with 8 bases spanning the gap. Germline CDR1 is SGHDT and CDR2 is YYEEEE. The CDR3 sequence is CASSEGSTDTQYF. The CDR3 DNA reads as TGTGCCAGCAGCGAAGGATCCACAGATACGCAGTATTTT. Supplemented by reference TRBV5-6 and TRBJ2-3, the full variable domain reads DAGVTQSPTHLIKTRGQQVTLRCSPKSGHDTVSWYQQALGQGPQFIFQYYEEEERQRGNFPDRFSGHQFPNYSSELNVNALLLGDSALYLCASSEGSTDTQYFGPGTRLTVL.

V gene TRBV9 combines with J gene TRBJ1-6; the D is unclear. The CDR3 consists of 14 residues. The germline V gene encodes CDR1 SGDLS and CDR2 YYNGEE. Trimming pared 0 bases from V and 7 bases from J, leaving 8 bases between. The DNA for the CDR3 is TGTGCCAGCAGCGTAGCTCCTGCCAATTCACCCCTCCACTTT. This encodes CASSVAPANSPLHF. Together with reference TRBV9 and TRBJ1-6, the CDR3 gives the full variable domain: DSGVTQTPKHLITATGQRVTLRCSPRSGDLSVYWYQQSLDQGLQFLIQYYNGEERAKGNILERFSAQQFPDLHSELNLSSLELGDSALYFCASSVAPANSPLHFGNGTRLTVT.

This clone has just a few counts. For the CDR3, the DNA is TGTGCCAGCCTCTCTAGGAGAACTGAAGCTTTCTTT. It translates to CASLSRRTEAFF. The chain links TRBV27 to TRBJ1-1, with D unclear. This CDR3 contains 12 residues. Germline lookup yields CDR1 MNHEY and CDR2 SMNVEV (reference sequence). Trimming pared 8 bases from V and 5 bases from J, leaving 12 bases between.

This clone appeared a few times. The rearrangement links TRBV7-9 to TRBJ1-2, with TRBD1 matching 8 bases. Losses at the gene ends were 4 bases for V and 8 bases for J; bases not matched to a gene: 18. CDR1 SEHNR and CDR2 FQNEAQ come from the germline V gene (reference sequence). The CDR3 runs 17 residues. The DNA of the CDR3 is TGTGCCAGCAGCTCACCGGACAGGGTTCCAGATCGGAGGGGCTACACCTTC. Its protein is CASSSPDRVPDRRGYTF.

This clone was counted between two and nine times. V usage is TRBV28 and J usage is TRBJ2-7; TRBD1 matches 9 bases. The CDR3 extends over 17 amino acids. Germline V CDR1 and CDR2: MDHEN, SYDVKM. V lost 5 bases and J lost 0; bases outside the gene matches: 11. The CDR3 nucleotides are TGTGCCAGCAGTCGTTTTATGGGGACAGGGAGCTCCTACGAGCAGTACTTC. This gives the protein CASSRFMGTGSSYEQYF.

This clone was found a few times. For the CDR3, the DNA is TGTGCCAGCGGTGATGCCGGGACCGGGGGTGAAAAACTGTTTTTT. It translates to CASGDAGTGGEKLFF. V is TRBV28 and J is TRBJ1-4; perhaps TRBD1 as D (5 bases). The CDR3 consists of 15 residues. With 8 bases removed from V and 7 bases from J, the gap between germline ends came to 20 bases. Looked up from germline, CDR1 is MDHEN and CDR2 is SYDVKM.

The J gene is TRBJ2-3, the V gene TRBV2; maybe TRBD1 (5 bases). Germline-derived CDR1 and CDR2 are SNHLY and FYNNEI. The CDR3 extends over 16 amino acids. Trimming left V 2 bases short and J 2 bases short, with 14 bases between. The CDR3 DNA is TGTGCCAGCAGTGAAATGGCAGGGCTCACCACAGATACGCAGTATTTT. Its translation is CASSEMAGLTTDTQYF.

The V call is TRBV6-5, the J call TRBJ1-4, with 8 nucleotides matching TRBD1. In germline, CDR1 is MNHEY, CDR2 SVGAGI. The J segment lost 3 bases and the V segment lost 2 bases, leaving 2 bases of the junction unmatched. The CDR3 extends over 15 amino acids. The DNA for the CDR3 is TGTGCCAGCAGTTACCAGGGGGCTGCTAATGAAAAACTGTTTTTT. Amino acid sequence: CASSYQGAANEKLFF.

V gene TRBV7-9 combines with J gene TRBJ2-1; a possible D gene is TRBD2 (9 bases). V lost 5 bases and J lost 4, with 21 bases in between. From germline, CDR1 is SEHNR and CDR2 FQNEAQ (reference sequence). The CDR3 is 17 residues long. The CDR3 sequence is CASSPGLAGQAYNEQFF. DNA of the CDR3: TGTGCCAGCAGCCCAGGTCTAGCGGGACAGGCTTACAATGAGCAGTTCTTC. The whole variable domain, remainder taken from reference TRBV7-9 and TRBJ2-1, is DTGVSQNPRHKITKRGQNVTFRCDPISEHNRLYWYRQTLGQGPEFLTYFQNEAQLEKSRLLSDRFSAERPKGSFSTLEIQRTEQGDSAMYLCASSPGLAGQAYNEQFFGPGTRLTVL.

In its sample, this clone was seen a few times. This chain connects TRBV28 to TRBJ1-1; D unresolved. CDR1 is MDHEN and CDR2 is SYDVKM in the germline V gene. The CDR3 has 12 residues. V lost 9 bases and J lost 1, with 9 bases in between. The CDR3 DNA is TGTGCCAGTGGACCGGGGAACACTGAAGCTTTCTTT. Its protein product is CASGPGNTEAFF.

This clone was seen only a few times. V gene TRBV10-3 combines with J gene TRBJ2-5, with 9 positions matching TRBD1. After removal of 0 bases from V and 4 bases from J, the junction contained 9 bases not matched to a gene. The germline V gene has CDR1 ENHRY and CDR2 SYGVKD. The CDR3 length is 17 residues. The CDR3, as DNA: TGTGCCATCAGTGAGTCGAGTTGGACAGGGGAACGAGAGACCCAGTACTTC. Its translation is CAISESSWTGERETQYF.